This TCR beta chain was sequenced in a study of human T cells and chemical hapten exposure (dated by TCRdb to the early 2020s). For context, the study as a whole: The libraries were sequenced as a pool, and the TCR yield per sample differed mostly because of small variations in library volumes within the pool. This study followed changes in the peripheral blood TCR repertoire in vivo during primary and secondary sensitization of alopecia patients to the hapten diphenylcyclopropenone (DPC). Both TCR alpha and TCR beta chains were sequenced from each blood RNA sample.

Library construction relied on RACE. Sequencer: NextSeq 500. During library preparation, unique molecular identifiers were attached to individual cDNA molecules so that TCRs could be counted quantitatively and reproducibly. The source study handled its data this way. The median number of TCRs per sample was around 96,000, ranging from roughly 23,224 to 700,000. V, J and CDR3 annotation of the TCR reads was performed with the Decombinator software suite. Every sample was subsampled to the same number of TCRs (28,000) for the PS versus PT1 abundance plots. TCRs were defined as expanded if absent before sensitization and observed at least eight times at the 2-week time point. The public sequencing data were trimmed at Q25 with fastp and processed into clonotypes with MiXCR by TCRdb, which kept only in-frame beta chains. Every CDR3 protein is listed once, alongside the most common genes and DNA of its rows. For this entry, the V and J calls and clone size follow TCRdb and not the study's own pipeline. This sample has roughly 130,000 distinct CDR3 sequences in its table, and approximately 9.5% of those were observed once. The biggest ten clones account for 1.5% to 2% of the sample.

The time point label, read with the paper, signifies: healthy volunteer bleed at 2 weeks. Total RNA was extracted from unfractionated whole blood collected in Tempus Blood RNA tubes. A few healthy volunteers acted as controls for TCR sequencing and had blood drawn at day 0, 2 weeks and 6 weeks. Comments on this clonotype: It lacks a known antigen. Base qualities are not at hand, and no much larger clone is one base apart.

Results the study describes overall, beyond this receptor: DPC sensitization did not change the number of TCRs with a frequency above 1 in 1000, and there was no evidence of changes in global repertoire structure. After repeated subsampling, the strength of the expansion versus patch-test correlation and the threshold at which it became significant changed.

The TCR originated in a male donor in good health. Some clones in this sample may be carry-over from other donors' samples. Material: whole blood.

This receptor carries the CDR3 CASSEPGLAPTDTQYF. The sequenced DNA: TGTGCCAGCAGCGAGCCGGGACTAGCTCCCACAGATACGCAGTATTTT. This receptor chain uses TRBV4-2 and TRBJ2-3; TRBD2 aligns with 9 central bases. Measured from the cysteine to the phenylalanine, the CDR3 is 16 residues long. Only the CDR3 DNA is retained, 48 bases long and in frame from the first base. V loses 5 bases at its end and J loses 2 bases; junction bases beyond the gene matches: 8. Sequences LGHNA (CDR1) and YNFKEQ (CDR2) are obtained from the germline V gene.